This T cell receptor beta chain comes out of a study of blood T cell repertoires in COVID-19. Overall study: Researchers got acute and convalescent COVID-19 samples from the United States, Italy and Spain. T cells, B-cell-depleted T cells, or PBMCs supplied cDNA or gDNA.

The CDR3 spans 13 residues. Per the germline V gene, CDR1 is SGHAT and CDR2 is FQNNGV. The V and J ends lost 6 bases and 9 bases, in that order; junction bases with no gene match: 4. Authors' processing steps: By means of reference gene primer amplification, nucleated cell counts were estimated. Profiled with immunoSEQ multiplex PCR; TCRdb holds only in-frame clones, not every one. The DNA was the basis for D and trimming; V, J and clone size are from that table. This sample has fewer than 400,000 clones, with 85% found just once. This receptor was identified in a woman between 18 and 30 years old with acute or convalescent COVID-19. V is TRBV11-2 and J is TRBJ2-1; TRBD2 matches 11 bases. The sequenced sample consisted of peripheral blood. The CDR3 DNA is TGTGCCAGCAGTAGCGGGGGGGCCGGTGAGCAGTTCTTC. It translates to CASSSGGAGEQFF.